This is a list of T cell receptor beta chains from one sample in a study of blood T cell repertoires in COVID-19. Produced via immunoSEQ multiplex PCR; TCRdb's table is partial and in-frame only. The sample contains about 140,000 clones, almost 90% of which appear only once. Sequencing was done on a sample of peripheral blood. These receptor sequences come from a man aged 45-65 years with active or convalescent COVID-19. The CDR3 runs from the conserved cysteine through the conserved F or W. The D gene is left open where the match is weak. For some rows the clone size is stated as once, few or many, or as a class when expanded; others skip it.

d_call,v_call,clone_size,j_call,cdr3_nt,cdr3_aa
TRBD2,TRBV29-1,once,TRBJ2-5,TGCAGCGTTGGGGGGGGCCAAGAGACCCAGTACTTC,CSVGGGQETQYF
NA,TRBV9,NA,TRBJ2-2,TGTGCCAGCAGCGTTGGGACTCCGGGAACCGGGGAGCTGTTTTTT,CASSVGTPGTGELFF
NA,TRBV7-8,NA,TRBJ1-2,TGTGCCAGCAGCTTACAGGAGGGTAACTATGGCTACACCTTC,CASSLQEGNYGYTF
TRBD1,TRBV9,NA,TRBJ1-4,TGTGCCAGCAGCGTAGCTACAGGACAGGTCCCTGAAAAACTGTTTTTT,CASSVATGQVPEKLFF
TRBD1,TRBV18,NA,TRBJ2-1,TGTGCCAGCTCACCACAGGGCAGGGGGATGTGGGATGAGCAGTTCTTC,CASSPQGRGMWDEQFF
TRBD2,TRBV4-1,NA,TRBJ2-1,TGCGCCAGCAGCCCTCCAGCGGGAGTAGTTGAGCAGTTCTTC,CASSPPAGVVEQFF
TRBD1,TRBV9,NA,TRBJ1-6,TGTGCCAGCAGCGTAGGGGGACAGCAAAATTCACCCCTCCACTTT,CASSVGGQQNSPLHF
TRBD1,TRBV24-1,NA,TRBJ1-2,TGTGCCACCAGTGAGGACAGGGGGCGCGGCTACACCTTC,CATSEDRGRGYTF
TRBD1,TRBV6-2/TRBV6-3,once,TRBJ1-4,TGTGCCAGCAGTTCGGACAGGGACACTAATGAAAAACTGTTTTTT,CASSSDRDTNEKLFF
TRBD2,TRBV7-2,NA,TRBJ2-5,TGTGCCAGCAGCTTGGGGGGGTTCGCTCAAGAGACCCAGTACTTC,CASSLGGFAQETQYF
TRBD2,TRBV2,NA,TRBJ2-7,TGTGCCAGCAGTCGGTCCGCACTAGCGAGCTCCTACGAGCAGTACTTC,CASSRSALASSYEQYF
NA,TRBV9,NA,TRBJ2-7,TGTGCCAGCAGCGTAGGGCCCAGGGGCCACGAGCAGTACTTC,CASSVGPRGHEQYF
TRBD1,TRBV5-6,NA,TRBJ2-7,TGTGCCAGCAGCTTACCAGGGGGCTACGAGCAGTACTTC,CASSLPGGYEQYF
NA,TRBV9,NA,TRBJ2-6,TGTGCCAGCAGCGTAGAACCCCACCAGGGCAACGTCCTGACTTTC,CASSVEPHQGNVLTF
NA,TRBV2,NA,TRBJ1-4,TGTGCCAGCAATATTCAGCGACTTAATGAAAAACTGTTTTTT,CASNIQRLNEKLFF
NA,TRBV29-1,NA,TRBJ1-1,TGCAGCGTCGGCGACAGGAACACTGAAGCTTTCTTT,CSVGDRNTEAFF
TRBD1,TRBV28,NA,TRBJ1-5,TGTGCCAGCCGCGAACAGGGGATCTCAAATCAGCCCCAGCATTTT,CASREQGISNQPQHF
NA,TRBV25-1,once,TRBJ2-5,TGTGCCAGCAGTGGACTCGGAACAGGCCAAGAGACCCAGTACTTC,CASSGLGTGQETQYF
NA,TRBV6-5,few,TRBJ1-5,TGTGCCAGCAGTTACGGGGGCGCGAGCAATCAGCCCCAGCATTTT,CASSYGGASNQPQHF
TRBD2,TRBV14,NA,TRBJ2-7,TGTGCCAGCAGCCAAGGGGGTAGCGGGAGGCAAGGCGAGCAGTACTTC,CASSQGGSGRQGEQYF
NA,TRBV28,NA,TRBJ2-6,TGTGCCAGCACTCGGGACTCTGGGGCCAACGTCCTGACTTTC,CASTRDSGANVLTF
NA,TRBV7-2,NA,TRBJ2-2,TGTGCCAGCAGCTTAATGGGGCGCGTGGACACCGGGGAGCTGTTTTTT,CASSLMGRVDTGELFF
TRBD2,TRBV7-9,NA,TRBJ2-2,TGTGCCAGCAGAAGACTAGCGGGAGGCAAGACCGGGGAGCTGTTTTTT,CASRRLAGGKTGELFF
TRBD1,TRBV30,NA,TRBJ2-2,TGTGCCTTGACGGGACAGGGTTCCAACACCGGGGAGCTGTTTTTT,CALTGQGSNTGELFF
TRBD2,TRBV10-1,once,TRBJ2-7,TGCGCCAGCATGAGGGCTAGCGGGAGGCCCTCCTACGAGCAGTACTTC,CASMRASGRPSYEQYF
NA,TRBV19,NA,TRBJ1-6,TGTGCCAGCAATACCAACACCGCAGGTCTCTATAATTCACCCCTCCACTTT,CASNTNTAGLYNSPLHF
TRBD1,TRBV25-1,NA,TRBJ1-5,TGTGCCAGCAGTGGACAGGGGACTGGCAATCAGCCCCAGCATTTT,CASSGQGTGNQPQHF
NA,TRBV11-1,once,TRBJ2-7,TGTGCCAGCAGCCCCCAGGCCAGGGAAGGGAAAGAGCAGTACTTC,CASSPQAREGKEQYF
NA,TRBV5-1,NA,TRBJ2-7,TGCGCCAGCAGCTTGGAATCTCGCGAGCAGTACTTC,CASSLESREQYF
NA,TRBV28,NA,TRBJ1-4,TGTGCCAGCACCAGGGTGGGTGAAAAACTGTTTTTT,CASTRVGEKLFF
NA,TRBV6-5,NA,TRBJ2-2,TGTGCCAGCAGTTACTCAGGGAGGCGAACCGGGGAGCTGTTTTTT,CASSYSGRRTGELFF
NA,TRBV7-9,NA,TRBJ2-6,TGTGCCAGCAGCTTTAACGTGGGGAGCTCTGGGGCCAACGTCCTGACTTTC,CASSFNVGSSGANVLTF
NA,TRBV28,NA,TRBJ1-1,TGTGCCAGCATCCGGGTCGGCACTGAAGCTTTCTTT,CASIRVGTEAFF
NA,TRBV29-1,few,TRBJ1-1,TGCAGCGTTGCCAGGAACACTGAAGCTTTCTTT,CSVARNTEAFF
NA,TRBV28,NA,TRBJ2-6,TGTGCCAGCGGGGACTTTCGGGTCCTGACTTTC,CASGDFRVLTF
NA,TRBV24-1,NA,TRBJ2-3,TGTGCCACCAGTGACCCATCAGGGGGCACAGATACGCAGTATTTT,CATSDPSGGTDTQYF
TRBD1,TRBV11-2,NA,TRBJ2-4,TGTGCCAGCAGCCAAGACAGGGGGGTTTGGAACATTCAGTACTTC,CASSQDRGVWNIQYF
TRBD1,TRBV28,NA,TRBJ2-4,TGTGCCAGCAGTGTAGCCGGGACAGGGGTTGTTTGGATTCAGTACTTC,CASSVAGTGVVWIQYF
NA,TRBV18,NA,TRBJ1-2,TGTGCCAGCTCACCAACTCAACTTAACTATGGCTACACCTTC,CASSPTQLNYGYTF
TRBD2,TRBV5-1,NA,TRBJ2-7,TGCGCCAGCAGCTTTAGCGGGAGGGTTTACGAGCAGTACTTC,CASSFSGRVYEQYF
NA,TRBV5-1,NA,TRBJ2-4,TGCGCCAGCAGCTATACAGGGTTCGGCAAAAACATTCAGTACTTC,CASSYTGFGKNIQYF
NA,TRBV9,few,TRBJ1-3,TGTGCCAGCAGCCCAAGGGGTGCAAGCTCTGGAAACACCATATATTTT,CASSPRGASSGNTIYF
TRBD1,TRBV27,NA,TRBJ1-1,TGTGCCAGCATCTCCACGGGACAGCTAATGAACACTGAAGCTTTCTTT,CASISTGQLMNTEAFF
TRBD2,TRBV5-1,NA,TRBJ2-5,TGCGCCAGCAGCCCCGGACTAGCGGGAGGACAAGAGACCCAGTACTTC,CASSPGLAGGQETQYF
TRBD1,TRBV19,NA,TRBJ1-1,TGTGCCAGTAGTCTCGACAGGGGCCCGACTGAAGCTTTCTTT,CASSLDRGPTEAFF
TRBD1,TRBV7-9,NA,TRBJ1-3,TGTGCCAGCAGCCCAGGGGGTGGCTCTGGAAACACCATATATTTT,CASSPGGGSGNTIYF
TRBD2,TRBV9,NA,TRBJ2-2,TGTGCCAGCAGACCGGCGGGGGTAAACACCGGGGAGCTGTTTTTT,CASRPAGVNTGELFF